This T cell receptor beta chain was obtained from a study of blood T cell repertoires in COVID-19. Study as a whole: Specimens from acute and convalescent COVID-19 originated in the United States, Italy and Spain.

The length of the CDR3 is 15 residues. Per the germline V gene, CDR1 is MNHEY and CDR2 is SVGAGI. J lost 2 bases, V lost 8 bases, and 9 bases had no gene match. Produced via immunoSEQ multiplex PCR; TCRdb's table is partial and in-frame only. The table lists 55,000 or so clones, 85% to 90% of them singletons. The source is a woman aged 60 to 75 with COVID-19, enrolled during active disease. The sequencing sample was made of peripheral blood. The chain couples TRBV6-5 to TRBJ2-7, with TRBD2 matching 10 bases. The CDR3 spells CASQIAGGTTYEQYF. CDR3 in DNA: TGTGCCAGCCAGATAGCGGGAGGAACAACCTACGAGCAGTACTTC.